This entry features one TCR beta chain sequence. The antigen remains undetermined. This sample was included in a study of PD-1 blockade in classical Hodgkin lymphoma. Study-level points and caveats: Reports described newly diagnosed patients as having lower baseline TCR diversity than healthy donors. Complete responders had baseline diversity similar to newly diagnosed patients.

Generated by immunoSEQ multiplex PCR, the TCRdb table keeps only in-frame clones and is missing some. Of about 4,200 clones in the sample, around four fifths were seen once. CDR1 SGHVS and CDR2 FNYEAQ come from the germline V gene. The CDR3 extends over 14 amino acids. The V end was cut by 1 base, the J end by 7 bases, with 10 bases between. Relapse after autologous stem cell transplantation occurred in every patient, and brentuximab vedotin exposure varied. Classifying best responses yielded complete response, partial response or progressive disease. This TCR was recovered from a human donor with classical Hodgkin lymphoma. J is TRBJ2-2 and V is TRBV7-6, with a weak D call TRBD1 (5 bases). The sequenced sample was peripheral blood mononuclear cells (PBMCs), obtained at baseline. The CDR3 sequence is CASSLGGSDGELFF. The CDR3 nucleotides are TGTGCCAGCAGCTTAGGGGGCTCTGACGGGGAGCTGTTTTTT.